This passage covers 9 T cell receptor beta chains from one sample sequenced in a study of control samples from healthy donors and cancer patients. Only in-frame clones appear in the TCRdb table, and some are missing; sequencing was by immunoSEQ multiplex PCR. The table lists over 90,000 clones, more than 85% of them singletons. Sequencing used PBMCs. The receptors shown here come from a man aged 60 to 69 with lung cancer.

The CDR3 loop is CASSLGVAVYEQYF. CDR3 in DNA: TGTGCCAGCAGCTTGGGGGTGGCGGTCTACGAGCAGTACTTC. The gene calls are TRBV7-9 and TRBJ2-7; tentatively, D is TRBD1 or TRBD2 (5 bases each). Germline values: CDR1 SEHNR, CDR2 FQNEAQ (reference sequence). The V end lost 3 bases, the J end lost 3 bases, and 12 bases lay between the germline ends. The CDR3 is 14 amino acids.

The chain employs TRBV29-1 and TRBJ2-3; D call uncertain. The CDR3 loop spans 12 amino acids. V lost 6 bases and J lost 4, with 11 bases in between. Germline V gives CDR1 SQVTM, CDR2 ANQGSEA. Here the CDR3 reads CSVPWGSDTQYF. For the CDR3, the DNA is TGCAGCGTCCCGTGGGGTTCAGATACGCAGTATTTT.

This clone has only one observation. The chain is built from TRBV18 and TRBJ2-7; 8 positions agree with TRBD1. V was clipped by 1 base and J by 6 bases; unmatched bases: 8. CDR1 and CDR2 (germline): KGHSH, LQKENI. There are 15 residues in the CDR3. The CDR3 nucleotides are TGTGCCAGCTCACCACAAGAAGGGACAGGCGGCGAGCAGTACGTC. It encodes CASSPQEGTGGEQYV.

The chain couples TRBV7-8 to TRBJ1-5, with TRBD1 matching 9 bases. Per the germline V gene, CDR1 is SGHVS and CDR2 is FQNEAQ. J gave up 4 bases and V 5 bases, and 6 bases lay outside the gene matches. The CDR3 contains 15 residues. The CDR3 reads CASSLTGGWNQPQHF. CDR3 bases: TGTGCCAGCAGCCTCACAGGGGGCTGGAATCAGCCCCAGCATTTT.

This chain links TRBV24-1 with TRBJ2-5, with 9 bases fitting TRBD1. The germline gives CDR1 KGHDR, CDR2 SFDVKD. The CDR3 runs 16 residues. Trimming cost V 4 bases and J 1 base; bases outside gene matches: 6. CDR3 DNA: TGTGCCACCAGTGAGGCGGGGACAGGGACCCAAGAGACCCAGTACTTC. This encodes CATSEAGTGTQETQYF.

The chain uses TRBV6-5 and TRBJ1-6; D not resolved. The CDR3 extends over 16 amino acids. Trimming took off 4 bases at V and 10 bases at J, with 20 bases between the two ends. CDR1 is MNHEY, CDR2 SVGAGI, per germline. This chain's CDR3 is CASSFSRAEKGSPLHF. As DNA, the CDR3 is TGTGCCAGCAGTTTTTCGAGGGCCGAAAAAGGATCACCCCTCCACTTT.

V and J are TRBV30 and TRBJ1-2; D perhaps matches TRBD1 (6 bases). The CDR3 has 13 amino acids. Trimming cost V 2 bases and J 3 bases, with 10 bases left between them. The germline V gene encodes CDR1 GTSNPN and CDR2 SVGIG (reference sequence). CDR3 loop: CAWSTGMHYGYTF. The DNA of the CDR3 is TGTGCCTGGAGTACAGGGATGCACTATGGCTACACCTTC.

The chain is built from TRBV30 and TRBJ1-2; D call uncertain. The CDR3 is 13 amino acids. The germline V and J ends were trimmed by 6 bases and 0 bases, with 11 bases remaining between them. Germline CDR1 is GTSNPN and CDR2 is SVGIG (reference sequence). The CDR3 DNA reads as TGTGCCTGTATGACATATACTAACTATGGCTACACCTTC. As protein: CACMTYTNYGYTF.

The chain joins TRBV6-6 to TRBJ1-1; 7 bases align to TRBD1. Germline trimming cut 6 bases from V and 5 bases from J; bases unmatched to any gene: 9. This CDR3 has 14 residues. Germline CDR1 and CDR2: MNHNY and SVGAGI (reference sequence). CDR3 residues: CASSGRRGLTEAFF. The DNA of the CDR3 is TGTGCCAGCAGCGGACGGAGGGGGCTAACTGAAGCTTTCTTT.